The sequence of this T cell receptor beta chain was determined in a study of T cell responses to AZD1222 COVID-19 vaccine. The CDR3 contains 16 residues. Looked up from germline, CDR1 is SGHNT and CDR2 is YENEEA. Trimming took 2 bases from V and 3 from J; bases not matched to a gene: 9. TCRdb's copy holds only in-frame clones and misses some; the assay was immunoSEQ multiplex PCR. The sample gives around 180,000 clones, almost 95% of which show up once; 7% to 9.5% is in the top ten. The rearrangement links TRBV11-3 to TRBJ1-1; TRBD1 matches at 7 bases. This clonotype was obtained from an adult in good health. The sequencing used peripheral blood, collected on day 0 of AZD1222 vaccination. CDR3 amino acids: CASSLTGEVDHTEAFF. The CDR3 DNA reads as TGTGCCAGCAGCTTAACAGGGGAAGTGGACCACACTGAAGCTTTCTTT.